This TCR beta chain was captured in a study of regulatory T cells in long-lasting Graves disease. Time point given: newly diagnosed GD, antithyroid drugs for less than 3 months. PBMC RNA served as the TCR library source. This clonotype was observed a few times. Sequencing libraries for TCR beta were prepared with iRepertoire HTBI primers and Arm-PCR of CDR3 regions. TCRdb fed the multiplex PCR reads into MiXCR, producing one record per CDR3 protein. The table shows fewer than 650,000 distinct CDR3 sequences, with about 16% occurring only once. The sample also formed part of further work on T cells in Graves' hyperthyroidism and ophthalmopathy. In that study: TCR CDR3 underwent first-round RT-PCR with the HTBI primer set.

The specimen was peripheral blood mononuclear cells (PBMCs), collected at new diagnosis, from a patient treated with antithyroid drugs. The TCR comes from a man between 18 and 35 years old with Graves disease.

The chain's CDR3 is CASKTLLAGTYNEQFF. The CDR3 coding sequence is TGTGCCAGCAAGACCCTCCTAGCGGGTACTTATAATGAGCAGTTCTTC. The V and J genes are TRBV19 and TRBJ2-1; 8 bases are a match to TRBD2. V was clipped by 9 bases and J by 7 bases; unmatched bases: 17. CDR1 LNHDA and CDR2 SQIVND come from the germline V gene (reference sequence). The CDR3 loop spans 16 amino acids.